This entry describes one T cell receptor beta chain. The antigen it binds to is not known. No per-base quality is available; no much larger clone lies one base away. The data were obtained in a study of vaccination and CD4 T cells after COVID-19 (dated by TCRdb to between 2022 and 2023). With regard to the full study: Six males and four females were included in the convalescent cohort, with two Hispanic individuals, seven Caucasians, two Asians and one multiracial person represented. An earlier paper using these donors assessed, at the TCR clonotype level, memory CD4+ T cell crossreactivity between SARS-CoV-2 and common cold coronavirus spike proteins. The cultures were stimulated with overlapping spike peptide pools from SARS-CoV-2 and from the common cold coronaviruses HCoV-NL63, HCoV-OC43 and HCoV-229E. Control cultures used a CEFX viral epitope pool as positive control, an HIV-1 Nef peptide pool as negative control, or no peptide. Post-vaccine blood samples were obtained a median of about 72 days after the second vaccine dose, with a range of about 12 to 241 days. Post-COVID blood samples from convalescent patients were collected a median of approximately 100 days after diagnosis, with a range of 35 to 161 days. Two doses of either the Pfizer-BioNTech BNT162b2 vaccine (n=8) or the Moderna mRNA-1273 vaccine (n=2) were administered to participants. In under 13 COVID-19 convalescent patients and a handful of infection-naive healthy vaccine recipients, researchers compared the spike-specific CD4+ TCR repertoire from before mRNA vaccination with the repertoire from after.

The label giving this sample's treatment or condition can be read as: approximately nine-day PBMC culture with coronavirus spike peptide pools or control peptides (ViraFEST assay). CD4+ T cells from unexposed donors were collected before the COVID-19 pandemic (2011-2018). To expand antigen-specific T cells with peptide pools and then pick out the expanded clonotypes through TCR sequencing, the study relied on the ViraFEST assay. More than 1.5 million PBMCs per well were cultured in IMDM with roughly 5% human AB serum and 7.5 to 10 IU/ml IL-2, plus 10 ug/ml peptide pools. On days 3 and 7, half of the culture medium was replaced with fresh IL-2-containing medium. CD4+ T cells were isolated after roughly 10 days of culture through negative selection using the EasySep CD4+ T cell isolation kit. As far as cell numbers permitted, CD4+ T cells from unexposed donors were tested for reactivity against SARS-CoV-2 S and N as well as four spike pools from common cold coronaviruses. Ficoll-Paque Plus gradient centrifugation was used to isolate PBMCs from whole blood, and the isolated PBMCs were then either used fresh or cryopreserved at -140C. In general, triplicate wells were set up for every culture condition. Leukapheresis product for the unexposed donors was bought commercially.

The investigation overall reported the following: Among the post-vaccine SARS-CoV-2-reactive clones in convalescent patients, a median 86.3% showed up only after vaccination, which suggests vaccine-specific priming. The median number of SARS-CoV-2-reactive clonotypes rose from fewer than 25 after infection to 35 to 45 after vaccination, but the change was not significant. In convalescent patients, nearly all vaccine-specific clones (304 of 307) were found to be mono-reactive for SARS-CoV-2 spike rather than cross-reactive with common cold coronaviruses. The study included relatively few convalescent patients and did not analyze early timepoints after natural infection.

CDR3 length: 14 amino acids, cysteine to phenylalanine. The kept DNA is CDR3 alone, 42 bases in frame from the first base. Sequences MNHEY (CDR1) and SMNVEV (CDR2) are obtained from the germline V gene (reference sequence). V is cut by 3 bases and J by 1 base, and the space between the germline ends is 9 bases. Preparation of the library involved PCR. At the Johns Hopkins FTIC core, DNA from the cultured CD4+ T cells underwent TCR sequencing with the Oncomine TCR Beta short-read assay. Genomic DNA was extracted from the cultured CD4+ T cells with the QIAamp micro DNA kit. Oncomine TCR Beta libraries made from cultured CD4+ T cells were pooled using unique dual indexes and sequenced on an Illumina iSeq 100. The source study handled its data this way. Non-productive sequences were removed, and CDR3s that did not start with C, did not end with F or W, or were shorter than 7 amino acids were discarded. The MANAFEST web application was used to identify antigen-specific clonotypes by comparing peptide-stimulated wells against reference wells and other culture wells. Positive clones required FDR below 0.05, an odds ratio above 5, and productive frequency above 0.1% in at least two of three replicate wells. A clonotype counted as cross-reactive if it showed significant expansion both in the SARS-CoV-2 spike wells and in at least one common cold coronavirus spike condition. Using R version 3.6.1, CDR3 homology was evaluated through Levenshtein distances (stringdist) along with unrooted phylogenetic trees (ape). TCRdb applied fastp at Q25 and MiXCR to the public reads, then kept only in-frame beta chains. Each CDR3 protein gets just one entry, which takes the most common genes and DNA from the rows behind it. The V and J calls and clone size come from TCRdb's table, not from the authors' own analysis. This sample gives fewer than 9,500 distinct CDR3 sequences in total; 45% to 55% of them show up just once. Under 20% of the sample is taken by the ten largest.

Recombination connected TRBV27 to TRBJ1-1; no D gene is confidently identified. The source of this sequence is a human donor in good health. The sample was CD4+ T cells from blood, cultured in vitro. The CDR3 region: CASSFKGSNTEAFF. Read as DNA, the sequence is TGTGCCAGCAGTTTCAAGGGCTCGAACACTGAAGCTTTCTTT.